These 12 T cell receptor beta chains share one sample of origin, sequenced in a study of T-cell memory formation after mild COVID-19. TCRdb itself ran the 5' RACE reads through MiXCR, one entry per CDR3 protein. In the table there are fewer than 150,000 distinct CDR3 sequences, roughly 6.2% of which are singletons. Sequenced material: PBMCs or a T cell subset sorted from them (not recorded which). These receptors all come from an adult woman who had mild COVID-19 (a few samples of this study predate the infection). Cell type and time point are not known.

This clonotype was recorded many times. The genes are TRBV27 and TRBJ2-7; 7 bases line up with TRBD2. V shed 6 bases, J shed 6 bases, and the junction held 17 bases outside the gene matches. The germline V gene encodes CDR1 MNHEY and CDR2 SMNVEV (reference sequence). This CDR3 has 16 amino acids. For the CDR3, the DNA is TGTGCCAGCAGCTCCCATGCCAGCGGGAAATCGTCCGAGCAGTACTTC. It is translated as CASSSHASGKSSEQYF.

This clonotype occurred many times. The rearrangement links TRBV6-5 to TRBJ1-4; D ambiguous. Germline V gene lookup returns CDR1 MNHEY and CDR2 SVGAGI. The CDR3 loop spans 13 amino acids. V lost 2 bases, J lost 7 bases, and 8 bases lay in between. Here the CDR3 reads CASSYDSGEKLFF. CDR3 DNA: TGTGCCAGCAGTTACGACTCCGGTGAAAAACTGTTTTTT.

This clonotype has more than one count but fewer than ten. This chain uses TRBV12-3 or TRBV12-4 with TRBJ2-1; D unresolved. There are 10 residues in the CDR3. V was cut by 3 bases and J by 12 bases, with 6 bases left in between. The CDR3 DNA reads TGTGCCAGCAGTTTGGAAAGGCAGTTCTTC. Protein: CASSLERQFF.

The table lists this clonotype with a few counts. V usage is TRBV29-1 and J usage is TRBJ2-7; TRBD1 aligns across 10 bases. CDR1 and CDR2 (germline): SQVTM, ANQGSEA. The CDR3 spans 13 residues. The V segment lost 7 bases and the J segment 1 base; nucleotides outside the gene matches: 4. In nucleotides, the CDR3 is TGCAGCGCTCGACAGGGGGCATCCTACGAGCAGTACTTC. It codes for CSARQGASYEQYF.

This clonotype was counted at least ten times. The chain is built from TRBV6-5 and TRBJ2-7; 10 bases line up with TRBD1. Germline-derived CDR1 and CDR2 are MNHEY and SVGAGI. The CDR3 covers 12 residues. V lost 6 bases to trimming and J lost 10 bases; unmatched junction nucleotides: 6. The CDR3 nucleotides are TGTGCCAGCAGGGCTGGGGACAGGGGACAGTACTTC. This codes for CASRAGDRGQYF.

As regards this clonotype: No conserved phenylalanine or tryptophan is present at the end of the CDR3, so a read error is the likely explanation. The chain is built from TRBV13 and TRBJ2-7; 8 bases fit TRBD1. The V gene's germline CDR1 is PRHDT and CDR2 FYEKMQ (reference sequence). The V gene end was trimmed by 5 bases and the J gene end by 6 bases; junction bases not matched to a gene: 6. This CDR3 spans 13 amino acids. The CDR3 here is CASSARTGTEQYY. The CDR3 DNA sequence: TGTGCCAGCAGCGCGCGGACAGGGACCGAGCAGTACTAC.

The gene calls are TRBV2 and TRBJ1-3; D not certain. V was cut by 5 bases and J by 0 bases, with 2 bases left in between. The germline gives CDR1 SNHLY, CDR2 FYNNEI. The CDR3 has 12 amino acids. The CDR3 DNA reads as TGTGCCAGCAGTAACTCTGGAAACACCATATATTTT. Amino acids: CASSNSGNTIYF.

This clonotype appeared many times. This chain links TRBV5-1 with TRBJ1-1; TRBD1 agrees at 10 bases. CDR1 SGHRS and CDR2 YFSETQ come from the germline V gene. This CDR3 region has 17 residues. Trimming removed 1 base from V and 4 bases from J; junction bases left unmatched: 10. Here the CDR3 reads CASSLPGAGTGVTEAFF. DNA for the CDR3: TGCGCCAGCAGCTTGCCGGGGGCCGGGACAGGGGTCACTGAAGCTTTCTTT.

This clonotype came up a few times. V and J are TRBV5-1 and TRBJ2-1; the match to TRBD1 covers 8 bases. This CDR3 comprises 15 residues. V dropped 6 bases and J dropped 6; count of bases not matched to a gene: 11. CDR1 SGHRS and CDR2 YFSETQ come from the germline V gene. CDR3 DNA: TGCGCCAGCAACCCGGTCCCTACAGGGGGCAATGAGCAGTTCTTC. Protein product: CASNPVPTGGNEQFF.

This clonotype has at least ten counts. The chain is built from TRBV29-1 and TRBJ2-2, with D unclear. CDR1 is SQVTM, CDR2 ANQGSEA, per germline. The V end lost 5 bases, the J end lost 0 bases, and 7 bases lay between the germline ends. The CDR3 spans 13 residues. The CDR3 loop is CSVSSTNTGELFF. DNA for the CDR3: TGCAGCGTTTCCTCAACGAACACCGGGGAGCTGTTTTTT.

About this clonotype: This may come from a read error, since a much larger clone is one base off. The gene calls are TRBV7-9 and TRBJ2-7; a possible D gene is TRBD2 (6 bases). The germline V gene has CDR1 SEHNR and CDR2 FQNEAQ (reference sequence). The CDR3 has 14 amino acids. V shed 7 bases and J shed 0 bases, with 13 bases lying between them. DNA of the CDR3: TGTGCCAGCATCTTTCGGGACTCCTCCTACGAGCAGTACTTC. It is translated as CASIFRDSSYEQYF.

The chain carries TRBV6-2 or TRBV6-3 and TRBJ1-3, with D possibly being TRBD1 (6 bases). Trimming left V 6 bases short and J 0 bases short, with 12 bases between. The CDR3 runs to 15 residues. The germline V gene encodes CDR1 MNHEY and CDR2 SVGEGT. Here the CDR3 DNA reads TGTGCCAGCAGCCAACGGACAGCCTCTGGAAACACCATATATTTT. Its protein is CASSQRTASGNTIYF.